These T cell receptor beta chains were read from a single sample in a study of CD8+ T cells in alopecia areata. The repertoire was sequenced with immunoSEQ multiplex PCR; TCRdb's copy has only in-frame clones and lacks some. The sample carries around 60,000 clones, roughly 46% recorded once. Sequences were obtained from NKG2D-low CD8+ T cells sorted from blood. The receptors derive from a human donor with alopecia areata. Both conserved end residues are part of each CDR3. Each record gives: J gene, V gene, clone size, D gene, CDR3 DNA, CDR3 protein. D genes are given only for firm matches. Clone size, where shown, is once, few, many, or a class for clones that have expanded.

j_gene: TRBJ2-7
v_gene: TRBV2
abundance: few
d_gene: .
CDR3nt: TGTGCCGGGAACACCGAAGGCTCCTACGAGCAGTACTTC
CDR3aa: CAGNTEGSYEQYF

j_gene: TRBJ1-2
v_gene: TRBV2
abundance: few
d_gene: .
CDR3nt: TGTGCCAGCAGTGACGCGGGAACCCCTGGCTACACCTTC
CDR3aa: CASSDAGTPGYTF

j_gene: TRBJ2-7
v_gene: TRBV29-1
abundance: .
d_gene: .
CDR3nt: TGCAGCGTTCAACTATCCTACGAGCAGTACTTC
CDR3aa: CSVQLSYEQYF

j_gene: TRBJ1-1
v_gene: TRBV29-1
abundance: .
d_gene: .
CDR3nt: TGCAGCGTTGAAGCCGGGACTCCCGAAGCTTTCTTT
CDR3aa: CSVEAGTPEAFF

j_gene: TRBJ1-5
v_gene: TRBV5-1
abundance: .
d_gene: .
CDR3nt: TGCGCCAGCAGCTTGGGGGCGGGTAGCAATCAGCCCCAGCATTTT
CDR3aa: CASSLGAGSNQPQHF

j_gene: TRBJ1-2
v_gene: TRBV29-1
abundance: few
d_gene: TRBD1
CDR3nt: TGCAGCGTTGTGGGGGACAGCGCTTATGGCTACACCTTC
CDR3aa: CSVVGDSAYGYTF

j_gene: TRBJ2-7
v_gene: TRBV29-1
abundance: .
d_gene: TRBD2
CDR3nt: TGCAGCGTTGGTGAAAGCGGGAGGCCCCTCTACGAGCAGTACTTC
CDR3aa: CSVGESGRPLYEQYF

j_gene: TRBJ2-3
v_gene: TRBV29-1
abundance: .
d_gene: .
CDR3nt: TGCAGCGTTGGGCGGGCAGGCGGAGGGAATACGCAGTATTTT
CDR3aa: CSVGRAGGGNTQYF

j_gene: TRBJ2-7
v_gene: TRBV5-1
abundance: .
d_gene: TRBD2
CDR3nt: TGCGCCAGCAGCGGTCTAGCGGAGAGCTACGAGCAGTACTTC
CDR3aa: CASSGLAESYEQYF

j_gene: TRBJ2-1
v_gene: TRBV29-1
abundance: .
d_gene: .
CDR3nt: TGCAGCGTTGAAAGCTGGGGTCGGGAGCAGTTCTTC
CDR3aa: CSVESWGREQFF

j_gene: TRBJ2-7
v_gene: TRBV5-5
abundance: .
d_gene: .
CDR3nt: TGTGCCAGCAGCTTGGAGGCAGCGTACGAGCAGTACTTC
CDR3aa: CASSLEAAYEQYF

j_gene: TRBJ1-2
v_gene: TRBV29-1
abundance: .
d_gene: TRBD1
CDR3nt: TGCAGCGCGTGGACAGGGGAAGGTGGCTACACCTTC
CDR3aa: CSAWTGEGGYTF

j_gene: TRBJ2-2
v_gene: TRBV5-1
abundance: .
d_gene: .
CDR3nt: TGCGCCAGCAGCCTTCGTCCGGCGAACACCGGGGAGCTGTTTTTT
CDR3aa: CASSLRPANTGELFF

j_gene: TRBJ1-5
v_gene: TRBV5-6
abundance: few
d_gene: .
CDR3nt: TGTGCCAGCAGCCAAGGACGTGTGAATCAGCCCCAGCATTTT
CDR3aa: CASSQGRVNQPQHF

j_gene: TRBJ2-1
v_gene: TRBV4-3
abundance: .
d_gene: .
CDR3nt: TGCGCCAGCAGCCAACAACAGGGCAATGAGCAGTTCTTC
CDR3aa: CASSQQQGNEQFF

j_gene: TRBJ1-1
v_gene: TRBV28
abundance: few
d_gene: TRBD1
CDR3nt: TGTGCCAGCAGTCACAGGGGAGGTACCACTGAAGCTTTCTTT
CDR3aa: CASSHRGGTTEAFF

j_gene: TRBJ1-2
v_gene: TRBV13
abundance: .
d_gene: .
CDR3nt: TGTGCCAGCAGCTCCCGGACAGAGGGGACCTTC
CDR3aa: CASSSRTEGTF

j_gene: TRBJ2-3
v_gene: TRBV6-5
abundance: once
d_gene: .
CDR3nt: TGTGCCAGCAGTTCACCACGGGGTAGGACAGATACGCAGTATTTT
CDR3aa: CASSSPRGRTDTQYF

j_gene: TRBJ2-5
v_gene: TRBV7-9
abundance: .
d_gene: .
CDR3nt: TGTGCCAGCAGCTTAGCGAGGGGCGTGGAGACCCAGTACTTC
CDR3aa: CASSLARGVETQYF

j_gene: TRBJ2-1
v_gene: TRBV4-2
abundance: .
d_gene: .
CDR3nt: TGTGCCAGCAGCCAAGGGAGGGGCCTCGGGGATGAGCAGTTCTTC
CDR3aa: CASSQGRGLGDEQFF

j_gene: TRBJ2-7
v_gene: TRBV28
abundance: few
d_gene: TRBD2
CDR3nt: TGTGCCAGCCAGGGCCTAGATAGCGGGCATCTCGAGCAGTACTTC
CDR3aa: CASQGLDSGHLEQYF

j_gene: TRBJ1-6
v_gene: TRBV10-2
abundance: .
d_gene: .
CDR3nt: TGCGCCAGCAGTGACTCTATAGCCCTCCACTTT
CDR3aa: CASSDSIALHF

j_gene: TRBJ2-4
v_gene: TRBV29-1
abundance: .
d_gene: .
CDR3nt: TGCAGCGTTGGCCGGGGAGCCAAAAACATTCAGTACTTC
CDR3aa: CSVGRGAKNIQYF

j_gene: TRBJ1-2
v_gene: TRBV29-1
abundance: .
d_gene: .
CDR3nt: TGCAGCGTTGCCATCGGCTATGGCTACACCTTC
CDR3aa: CSVAIGYGYTF

j_gene: TRBJ1-5
v_gene: TRBV6-5
abundance: few
d_gene: .
CDR3nt: TGTGCCAGCAGTTACTCAGGAGCAAATCAGCCCCAGCATTTT
CDR3aa: CASSYSGANQPQHF

j_gene: TRBJ2-5
v_gene: TRBV7-9
abundance: .
d_gene: TRBD1
CDR3nt: TGTGCCAGCAGCGGAGGGACAGGGCAAGAGACCCAGTACTTC
CDR3aa: CASSGGTGQETQYF

j_gene: TRBJ2-7
v_gene: TRBV4-3
abundance: .
d_gene: TRBD2
CDR3nt: TGCGCCAGCAGCCAAGGTGGGCTAGCGGCAACCTACGAGCAGTACTTC
CDR3aa: CASSQGGLAATYEQYF

j_gene: TRBJ2-7
v_gene: TRBV20-1
abundance: .
d_gene: .
CDR3nt: TGCAGTGCCAAGCTGGTGTACGAGCAGTACTTC
CDR3aa: CSAKLVYEQYF

j_gene: TRBJ2-7
v_gene: TRBV4-2
abundance: .
d_gene: TRBD1
CDR3nt: TGTGCCAGCAGCCTGGGCACAGGGGGCTTCTACGAGCAGTACTTC
CDR3aa: CASSLGTGGFYEQYF

j_gene: TRBJ2-5
v_gene: TRBV13
abundance: few
d_gene: .
CDR3nt: TGTGCCAGCAGCTTCCGGGAGACCCAGTACTTC
CDR3aa: CASSFRETQYF

j_gene: TRBJ2-7
v_gene: TRBV9
abundance: .
d_gene: TRBD1
CDR3nt: TGTGCCAGCAGCGGAAGAGGGGACAGTTCCTACGAGCAGTACTTC
CDR3aa: CASSGRGDSSYEQYF

j_gene: TRBJ2-7
v_gene: TRBV7-2
abundance: .
d_gene: .
CDR3nt: TGTGCCAGCAGAAAGGACAGCTACGAGCAGTACTTC
CDR3aa: CASRKDSYEQYF

j_gene: TRBJ2-7
v_gene: TRBV5-1
abundance: .
d_gene: .
CDR3nt: TGCGCCAGCAGCTCCTCAAGTCCTAGGTACGAGCAGTACTTC
CDR3aa: CASSSSSPRYEQYF

j_gene: TRBJ1-1
v_gene: TRBV2
abundance: .
d_gene: .
CDR3nt: TGTGCCAGCAGGATAGGAACAGGGAACACTGAAGCTTTCTTT
CDR3aa: CASRIGTGNTEAFF

j_gene: TRBJ1-3
v_gene: TRBV7-9
abundance: .
d_gene: .
CDR3nt: TGTGCCAGCAGCTCCGGAAACACCATATATTTT
CDR3aa: CASSSGNTIYF